This record looks at one TCR beta chain sequence and its context. Antigen: not known. Assays covered roughly 90,000 TCR templates per sample. Produced via immunoSEQ multiplex PCR; TCRdb's table is partial and in-frame only. The table has roughly 100,000 clones, 93% seen once. This sample is part of a study of siplizumab effects on memory and regulatory T cells. Study-wide points: Naive T cells seemed more diverse than memory cells and seemed major alloresponse contributors.

The CDR3 sequence is 16 residues long. Germline CDR1 is GTSNPN and CDR2 is SVGIG (reference sequence). V dropped 0 bases and J dropped 2; count of bases not matched to a gene: 7. Sequenced material: Tregs sorted from blood. The V call is TRBV30, the J call TRBJ2-7; 10 bases agree with TRBD2. This receptor was identified in a human donor in good health. The CDR3 DNA reads as TGTGCCTGGAGTGTTATTAGCGGGGGGTTCACCTACGAGCAGTACTTC. It codes for CAWSVISGGFTYEQYF.